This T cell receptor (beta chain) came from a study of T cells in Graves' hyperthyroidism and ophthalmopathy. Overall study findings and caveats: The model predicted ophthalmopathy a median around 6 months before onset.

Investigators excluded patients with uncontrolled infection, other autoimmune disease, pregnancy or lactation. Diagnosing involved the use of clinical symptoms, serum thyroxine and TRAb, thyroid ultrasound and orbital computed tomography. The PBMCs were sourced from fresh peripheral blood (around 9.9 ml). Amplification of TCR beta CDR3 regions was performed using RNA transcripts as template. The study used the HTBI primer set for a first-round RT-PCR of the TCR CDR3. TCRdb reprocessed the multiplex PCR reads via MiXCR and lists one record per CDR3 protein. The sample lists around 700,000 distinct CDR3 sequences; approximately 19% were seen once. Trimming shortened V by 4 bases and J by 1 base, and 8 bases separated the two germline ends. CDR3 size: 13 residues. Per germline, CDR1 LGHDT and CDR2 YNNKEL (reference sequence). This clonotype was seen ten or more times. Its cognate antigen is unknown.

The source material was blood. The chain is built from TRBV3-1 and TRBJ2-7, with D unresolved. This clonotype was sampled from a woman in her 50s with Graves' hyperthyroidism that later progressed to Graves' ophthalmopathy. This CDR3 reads CASSRDPSYEQYF. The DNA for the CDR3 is TGTGCCAGCAGCCGTGACCCTTCCTACGAGCAGTACTTC.